This TCR beta chain is drawn from a study of pediatric ulcerative colitis (dated by TCRdb to the late 2010s). At the level of the whole study: Among the ulcerative colitis patients, about seven had pancolitis and two had left-sided colitis, and histology in every patient was consistent with ulcerative colitis. Roughly nine newly diagnosed, treatment-naive pediatric ulcerative colitis patients and a few non-IBD control children each provided paired blood and rectal samples. The Pediatric Ulcerative Colitis Activity Index classified a couple of patients as having mild disease, several as having moderate disease and three as having acute severe colitis.

On this clone itself: The antigen this receptor binds is unknown. No much larger clonotype is one base removed from it; base qualities were not supplied.

Through the immunoSEQ TRB Survey service, multiplex V and J primers were used to amplify rearranged CDR3 beta regions from genomic DNA. To keep depth equal across samples, survey-level sequencing depth of up to 500,000 reads per sample was applied. The libraries were purified and pooled, then sequenced using Illumina technology. Regarding the original processing steps: immunoSEQ online tools were used for productive clonality, sample overlap, pairwise scatters, CDR3 beta length, V/D/J gene usage and productiveness. Calculated diversity was defined as the number of unique rearrangements divided by total templates times 100, and Shannon and Simpson indices were additionally computed. Principal component analysis was performed on Z-score normalized data with the R prcomp function and the ggbiplot package. Morisita's index was used to measure clonal overlap between blood and rectum within each subject. This is the immuneACCESS table as TCRdb keeps it, with only in-frame sequences that have V and J called. A part of the clones is gone; compared with another copy, unresolved V genes explain less than half, and the rest is unexplained. V and J calls and clone size are as listed in that table; D and trimming were resolved from the DNA. The sample table records around 37,000 clones; roughly 70% of these occur just once. The ten biggest clones cover around 9.2% of the sample.

General conclusions and limits of the study: Features of the rectal repertoire distinguished controls, mild-moderate colitis patients and acute severe colitis patients, and in acute severe colitis rectal diversity was lower because of clonal expansions. Significantly higher autologous blood-rectal clonal overlap was found in ulcerative colitis patients than in controls, which suggested increased T cell trafficking to inflamed tissue. For technical reasons, the blood samples of a couple of patients yielded substantially fewer templates, so those samples were excluded from the blood-rectal overlap analysis. The healthy control group was small, consisting of only a handful of individuals. Because repertoires came from total lymphocyte DNA, patterns in rare subsets such as regulatory T cells may not be reflected. Two rectal CDR3 clonotypes were present in all ulcerative colitis patients and in none of the controls. T cells from blood may have been included in the rectal pinch biopsies, particularly in patients with overt colitis.

One to two pinch biopsies were taken from the rectum for research during colonoscopy. Before the diagnostic colonoscopy, none of the ulcerative colitis patients had been given immunosuppressive medication. Before DNA isolation, rectal biopsies were subjected to proteinase K digestion. The Wizard kit (Promega) was used to extract genomic DNA from blood and intestinal samples. Its CDR3 holds 12 amino acids, cysteine through phenylalanine. CDR3 DNA is the only sequence kept; it has 36 bases, read in frame from the first base. The germline V gene yields MNHNS for CDR1 and SASEGT for CDR2. Trimming takes 2 bases from V and 5 bases from J, and the germline ends sit 7 bases apart.

Source material: gut tissue. The sequence joins TRBV6-1 to TRBJ2-7, and the D gene may be TRBD2, 5 bases matching. The receptor was derived from a boy aged 5-17 years with severe ulcerative colitis. The bases are TGTGCCAGCAGTGAAAGGCGGGACGAGCAGTACTTC. Translated, it gives CASSERRDEQYF.